Each of the 32 T cell receptor beta chains below was sequenced from the same sample in a study of shared clonotypes between healthy human individuals. The assay was immunoSEQ multiplex PCR, and TCRdb's table has in-frame clones only and misses some. The sample includes about 490,000 clones, about 72% seen only once; the top ten take around 12%. Input material: PBMCs. The receptors come from a woman in her 40s in good health. Some clones in this sample may be carry-over from other donors' samples.

The rearrangement uses TRBV7-3 and TRBJ2-7, with D possibly called TRBD1 or TRBD2 (6 bases each). Germline V gene lookup returns CDR1 SGHTA and CDR2 FQGTGA. Deletions cut 0 bases from V and 4 bases from J, with 10 bases between. The CDR3 is 14 amino acids. The CDR3 is CASSLTGGNYEQYF. The CDR3 nucleotides read TGTGCCAGCAGCTTAACGGGGGGCAATTACGAGCAGTACTTC.

This clone occurred a few times. The rearrangement links TRBV7-9 to TRBJ2-7; 8 nucleotides match TRBD2. Germline V gives CDR1 SEHNR, CDR2 FQNEAQ (reference sequence). V dropped 6 bases and J dropped 0; count of bases not matched to a gene: 7. This CDR3 spans 15 amino acids. The CDR3 sequence is CASSDVTSGSYEQYF. For the CDR3, the DNA is TGTGCCAGCAGTGACGTCACTAGCGGCTCCTACGAGCAGTACTTC. The entire variable domain, with the rest obtained from reference TRBV7-9 and TRBJ2-7, is as follows: DTGVSQNPRHKITKRGQNVTFRCDPISEHNRLYWYRQTLGQGPEFLTYFQNEAQLEKSRLLSDRFSAERPKGSFSTLEIQRTEQGDSAMYLCASSDVTSGSYEQYFGPGTRLTVT.

The V gene is TRBV6-1, the J gene TRBJ1-4; D remains ambiguous. Germline V gene lookup returns CDR1 MNHNS and CDR2 SASEGT. V lost 2 bases, J lost 8 bases, and 9 bases lay in between. The CDR3 is 13 residues long. The CDR3 spells CASSEQPSEKLFF. CDR3 nucleotide sequence: TGTGCCAGCAGTGAACAGCCTTCGGAAAAACTGTTTTTT.

The rearrangement links TRBV10-3 to TRBJ2-1, with a possible D match to TRBD2 (6 bases). Germline V lookup: CDR1 ENHRY, CDR2 SYGVKD. The CDR3 is 13 amino acids. V was clipped by 7 bases and J by 9 bases, with 16 bases between them. The CDR3 loop reads CAITGDAVGEQFF. CDR3 nucleotides: TGTGCCATCACGGGGGATGCGGTCGGTGAGCAGTTCTTC.

The chain joins TRBV7-9 to TRBJ2-1, with 14 bases matching TRBD2. After removal of 5 bases from V and 8 bases from J, the junction contained 2 bases not matched to a gene. The CDR3 sequence is 14 residues long. Germline-derived CDR1 and CDR2 are SEHNR and FQNEAQ (reference sequence). Here the CDR3 DNA reads TGTGCCAGCAGCCCGACTAGCGGGAGGGATGAGCAGTTCTTC. Translation: CASSPTSGRDEQFF.

The V call is TRBV7-8, the J call TRBJ2-1, with 12 positions matching TRBD2. The CDR3 extends over 16 amino acids. CDR1 is SGHVS, CDR2 FQNEAQ, per germline. V trimming: 5 bases; J trimming: 5 bases; junction bases outside the gene matches: 7. The CDR3 bases are TGTGCCAGCAGCCGATGGACTAGCGGGATCAACAATGAGCAGTTCTTC. Translating it yields CASSRWTSGINNEQFF.

This chain connects TRBV5-8 to TRBJ2-7, with D perhaps being TRBD1 or TRBD2 (6 bases each). Trimming removed 4 bases from V and 2 bases from J, with 10 bases in between. This CDR3 region has 13 residues. The germline V gene has CDR1 SGHTS and CDR2 YDEGEE. The DNA for the CDR3 is TGTGCCAGCAGCCCGGGGGCCGCCTACGAGCAGTACTTC. It specifies CASSPGAAYEQYF.

The rearrangement joins TRBV27 to TRBJ1-4, with D uncertain. Trimming shortened V by 4 bases and J by 5 bases, and 14 bases separated the two germline ends. The CDR3 spans 15 residues. CDR1 is MNHEY and CDR2 is SMNVEV in the germline V gene (reference sequence). CDR3 nucleotide sequence: TGTGCCAGCAGTTCGAGGCTTTTGGGGAATGAAAAACTGTTTTTT. Its protein product is CASSSRLLGNEKLFF.

The genes are TRBV2 and TRBJ2-5; 11 bases match TRBD2. V was pared by 10 bases and J by 3 bases, with 10 bases of the junction left unmatched. CDR1 SNHLY and CDR2 FYNNEI come from the germline V gene. This CDR3 comprises 15 residues. This CDR3 reads CATTKETSGEETQYF. The CDR3, as DNA: TGTGCCACCACTAAGGAGACTAGCGGGGAAGAGACCCAGTACTTC.

The J gene is TRBJ2-2, the V gene TRBV5-1; 8 bases fit TRBD1. CDR1 and CDR2 from the germline V gene are SGHRS and YFSETQ. The junction had 6 bases not matched to a gene; V was cut back by 2 bases and J by 6 bases. CDR3 length equals 15 residues. The CDR3 DNA reads as TGCGCCAGCAGCTTCCGGCAGGGGGCCGCCGGGGAGCTGTTTTTT. The encoded protein is CASSFRQGAAGELFF.

This clone was seen just once. The chain combines TRBV7-3 with TRBJ2-5, with D tentatively TRBD2 (5 bases). From germline, CDR1 is SGHTA and CDR2 FQGTGA. V shed 0 bases and J shed 9 bases, with 11 bases lying between them. CDR3 length: 13 residues. The CDR3 here is CASSLTERRAQYF. The CDR3 DNA reads TGTGCCAGCAGCTTAACGGAGCGGCGGGCCCAGTACTTC.

The rearrangement uses TRBV4-1 and TRBJ2-3; D is possibly TRBD1 or TRBD2 (5 bases each). This CDR3 is built from 17 residues. Germline loops: CDR1 MGHRA, CDR2 YSYEKL. V was trimmed by 0 bases and J by 0 bases, leaving 13 bases between them. The DNA for the CDR3 is TGCGCCAGCAGCCAAGAAATGTGGGGACCGAGCACAGATACGCAGTATTTT. This codes for CASSQEMWGPSTDTQYF.

The J gene is TRBJ2-1, the V gene TRBV11-2; tentatively, D is TRBD1 (6 bases). The CDR3 spans 16 residues. Trimming removed 4 bases from V and 1 base from J, with 14 bases in between. CDR1 and CDR2 from the germline V gene are SGHAT and FQNNGV. The CDR3 bases are TGTGCCAGCAGCTCCATCCTTACAGGGTCCTACAATGAGCAGTTCTTC. This encodes CASSSILTGSYNEQFF.

V and J are TRBV5-4 and TRBJ2-5; 10 nucleotides align to TRBD2. Germline V gives CDR1 SGHNT, CDR2 YYREEE (reference sequence). With 5 bases clipped from V and 2 bases from J, the junction kept 6 bases outside the gene matches. The CDR3 totals 15 residues. CDR3 sequence: CASRDPGLAQETQYF. The DNA of the CDR3 is TGTGCCAGCAGAGACCCGGGACTAGCGCAAGAGACCCAGTACTTC.

The chain carries TRBV6-1 and TRBJ2-3, with unresolved D. This CDR3 is built from 14 residues. CDR1 and CDR2 (germline): MNHNS, SASEGT. Trimming took off 10 bases at V and 2 bases at J, with 16 bases between the two ends. In nucleotides, the CDR3 is TGTGCCACCCGACTTCGGCCAAACACAGATACGCAGTATTTT. It is translated as CATRLRPNTDTQYF.

V and J are TRBV7-9 and TRBJ1-3; D uncertain. V was shortened by 0 bases and J by 0 bases, with 6 bases between the two germline ends. The CDR3 runs 15 residues. CDR1 SEHNR and CDR2 FQNEAQ come from the germline V gene (reference sequence). CDR3 bases: TGTGCCAGCAGCTTAGCGCGTAGCTCTGGAAACACCATATATTTT. Translated, it gives CASSLARSSGNTIYF.

This chain's CDR3 is CASSRGRVADTQYF. CDR3 DNA: TGTGCCAGCAGCCGCGGGAGGGTGGCAGATACGCAGTATTTT. The rearrangement joins TRBV11-2 to TRBJ2-3; the match to TRBD2 covers 9 bases. Per the germline V gene, CDR1 is SGHAT and CDR2 is FQNNGV. After removal of 5 bases from V and 4 bases from J, the junction contained 4 bases not matched to a gene. The CDR3 runs 14 residues.

The chain carries TRBV23-1 and TRBJ1-2; D uncertain. TRBV23-1 is placed among ORFs of uncertain function. The CDR3 covers 17 residues. The V gene lost 2 bases and the J gene lost 3 bases, with 19 bases spanning the gap. The CDR3 loop reads CASSQPCLRCSDYGYTF. In nucleotides, the CDR3 is TGCGCCAGCAGTCAACCGTGTTTGCGATGTTCTGACTATGGCTACACCTTC.

V gene TRBV28 combines with J gene TRBJ2-3, with 8 positions matching TRBD2. There are 15 residues in the CDR3. The V gene's germline CDR1 is MDHEN and CDR2 SYDVKM. The junction had 7 bases not matched to a gene; V was cut back by 5 bases and J by 3 bases. The CDR3 region is CASSPSGSRTDTQYF. CDR3 DNA sequence: TGTGCCAGCAGTCCCAGCGGGAGCAGAACAGATACGCAGTATTTT. The full variable domain, completed using reference TRBV28 and TRBJ2-3, is DVKVTQSSRYLVKRTGEKVFLECVQDMDHENMFWYRQDPGLGLRLIYFSYDVKMKEKGDIPEGYSVSREKKERFSLILESASTNQTSMYLCASSPSGSRTDTQYFGPGTRLTVL.

For this clone: A far more abundant clone sits one base away, making this likely a read error. The sample holds other DNA sequences that translate to the same CDR3. The V call is TRBV28, the J call TRBJ2-7; TRBD2 aligns across 7 bases. The CDR3 has 15 residues. The germline CDR1 and CDR2 sequences are MDHEN and SYDVKM. Trimming at V came to 2 bases and at J to 3 bases, leaving 7 bases not matched to a gene. This chain's CDR3 is CASSLSPSGSYEQYF. The CDR3 DNA reads TGTGCCAGCAGTTTAAGTCCTAGCGGAAGCTACGAGCAGTACTTC.

This clone was detected only a few times. The gene calls are TRBV10-3 and TRBJ1-1; 8 positions match TRBD1. The length of the CDR3 is 15 residues. Germline V lookup: CDR1 ENHRY, CDR2 SYGVKD. V shed 10 bases and J 3 bases; nucleotides not matched to a gene: 13. The CDR3 protein is CATVTQGAGDTEAFF. The CDR3 bases are TGTGCCACCGTAACTCAGGGGGCGGGTGACACTGAAGCTTTCTTT.

This clone was observed a single time. The chain is built from TRBV2 and TRBJ2-1; weak D call: TRBD2 (5 bases). Germline values: CDR1 SNHLY, CDR2 FYNNEI. V lost 6 bases to trimming and J lost 12 bases, with 15 bases between them. There are 12 residues in the CDR3. This CDR3 reads CASSQTRTGQFF. As DNA, the CDR3 is TGTGCCAGCAGCCAAACTAGGACTGGGCAGTTCTTC. Drawing the rest from reference TRBV2 and TRBJ2-1, the complete variable domain is EPEVTQTPSHQVTQMGQEVILRCVPISNHLYFYWYRQILGQKVEFLVSFYNNEISEKSEIFDDQFSVERPDGSNFTLKIRSTKLEDSAMYFCASSQTRTGQFFGPGTRLTVL.

This rearrangement joins TRBV7-2 to TRBJ1-4, with 8 bases aligning to TRBD1. The germline gives CDR1 SGHTA, CDR2 FQGNSA. This CDR3 has 15 residues. Losses at the gene ends were 5 bases for V and 7 bases for J; bases not matched to a gene: 9. CDR3 DNA sequence: TGTGCCAGCAGCACAAGGACAGGGCGGACTGAAAAACTGTTTTTT. Translating gives CASSTRTGRTEKLFF.

The chain recombines TRBV15 with TRBJ1-5; a weak D match, TRBD1 (5 bases). This CDR3 has 16 residues. The germline V gene has CDR1 LNHNV and CDR2 YYDKDF (reference sequence). The ends were cut back, 5 bases at V and 3 bases at J, with 17 bases in the middle. Written as DNA, the CDR3 is TGTGCCACCAGCTCATCCCCACAGGTTTACAATCAGCCCCAGCATTTT. This encodes CATSSSPQVYNQPQHF.

The rearrangement links TRBV27 to TRBJ2-1; 13 bases agree with TRBD2. CDR3 length: 15 residues. The ends lost 6 bases at V and 4 bases at J; junction bases unmatched: 3. Germline V CDR1 and CDR2: MNHEY, SMNVEV (reference sequence). The DNA of the CDR3 is TGTGCCAGCAGCCAGGGACTAGCGGGGTACAATGAGCAGTTCTTC. This encodes CASSQGLAGYNEQFF.

The chain employs TRBV2 and TRBJ2-1, with a tentative D call TRBD2 (6 bases). Germline V CDR1 and CDR2: SNHLY, FYNNEI. The length of the CDR3 is 15 residues. V lost 2 bases and J 3 bases, leaving 11 bases between the germline ends. The CDR3 here is CASSESLAHYNEQFF. The CDR3 DNA reads as TGTGCCAGCAGTGAAAGCCTAGCGCACTACAATGAGCAGTTCTTC.

The chain recombines TRBV2 with TRBJ2-3, with a possible D match to TRBD2 (6 bases). The CDR3 sequence is 13 residues long. Germline CDR1 SNHLY, CDR2 FYNNEI. The V and J ends lost 1 base and 6 bases respectively, with 8 bases between them. Written as DNA, the CDR3 is TGTGCCAGCAGTGAAGGGAGGGAGGATACGCAGTATTTT. It is translated as CASSEGREDTQYF.

The V and J genes are TRBV20-1 and TRBJ1-2, with D tentatively TRBD1 (6 bases). V lost 4 bases and J lost 8, with 11 bases in between. Germline V CDR1 and CDR2: DFQATT, SNEGSKA (reference sequence). CDR3 size: 11 residues. This CDR3 is CSAKNREGYTF. The CDR3 nucleotides are TGCAGTGCTAAAAACAGGGAGGGCTACACCTTC.

This chain joins TRBV7-8 and TRBJ2-5; TRBD1 aligns across 8 bases. The J call could be wrong; TRBJ2-7 is a better fit for the DNA end. There are 16 residues in the CDR3. The germline V gene encodes CDR1 SGHVS and CDR2 FQNEAQ. The CDR3 sequence: CASSHLRAGGFYEQYF. The CDR3 DNA follows: TGTGCCAGCAGCCACCTTAGGGCAGGGGGCTTCTACGAGCAGTACTTC.

This chain links TRBV2 with TRBJ2-5; TRBD1 might be the D (6 bases). V was cut by 5 bases and J by 9 bases, with 16 bases left in between. CDR3 length: 13 residues. Germline V CDR1 and CDR2: SNHLY, FYNNEI. The CDR3 protein is CASSLDRLGAQYF. The CDR3 coding sequence is TGTGCCAGCAGTCTGGACAGATTAGGGGCCCAGTACTTC. Using reference TRBV2 and TRBJ2-5 for the parts outside the CDR3, the full variable domain is EPEVTQTPSHQVTQMGQEVILRCVPISNHLYFYWYRQILGQKVEFLVSFYNNEISEKSEIFDDQFSVERPDGSNFTLKIRSTKLEDSAMYFCASSLDRLGAQYFGPGTRLLVL.

The rearrangement links TRBV18 to TRBJ2-3; no firm D call. Deletions cut 2 bases from V and 5 bases from J, with 14 bases between. CDR1 and CDR2 from the germline V gene are KGHSH and LQKENI. This CDR3 has 15 residues. This chain's CDR3 is CASSPVQRAQDTQYF. For the CDR3, the DNA is TGTGCCAGCTCACCAGTTCAGAGAGCACAAGATACGCAGTATTTT.

The chain carries TRBV7-2 and TRBJ2-3; TRBD2 matches 9 bases. Germline lookup yields CDR1 SGHTA and CDR2 FQGNSA. The ends lost 5 bases at V and 6 bases at J; junction bases unmatched: 6. The CDR3 is made up of 14 amino acids. In DNA form, the CDR3 reads TGTGCCAGCAGCCTAGTAGCGGGAGCGGATACGCAGTATTTT. This sequence encodes CASSLVAGADTQYF.